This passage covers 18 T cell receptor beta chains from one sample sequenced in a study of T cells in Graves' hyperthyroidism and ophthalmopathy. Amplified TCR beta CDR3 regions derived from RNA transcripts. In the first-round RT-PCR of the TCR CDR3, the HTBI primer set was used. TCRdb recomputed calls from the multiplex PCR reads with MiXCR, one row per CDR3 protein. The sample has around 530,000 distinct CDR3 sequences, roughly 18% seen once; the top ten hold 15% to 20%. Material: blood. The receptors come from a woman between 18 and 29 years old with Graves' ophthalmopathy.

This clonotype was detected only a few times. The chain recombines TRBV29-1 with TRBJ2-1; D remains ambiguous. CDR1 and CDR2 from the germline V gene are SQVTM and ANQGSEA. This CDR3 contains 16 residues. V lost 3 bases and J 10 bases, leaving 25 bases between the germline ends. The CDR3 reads CSVEWERSTIGGEQFF. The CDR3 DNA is TGCAGCGTTGAGTGGGAAAGAAGCACCATCGGCGGAGAGCAGTTCTTC.

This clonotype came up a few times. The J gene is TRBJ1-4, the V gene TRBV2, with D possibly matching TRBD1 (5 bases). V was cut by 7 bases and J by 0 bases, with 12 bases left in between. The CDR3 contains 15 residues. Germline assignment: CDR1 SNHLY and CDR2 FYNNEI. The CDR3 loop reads CASKTESATNEKLFF. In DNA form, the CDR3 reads TGTGCCAGCAAGACAGAAAGTGCAACTAATGAAAAACTGTTTTTT.

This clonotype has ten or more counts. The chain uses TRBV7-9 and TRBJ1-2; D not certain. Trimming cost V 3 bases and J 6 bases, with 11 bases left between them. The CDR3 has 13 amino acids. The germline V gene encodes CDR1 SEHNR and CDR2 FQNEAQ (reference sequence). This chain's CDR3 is CASSFDGEDGYTF. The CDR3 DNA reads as TGTGCCAGCAGCTTCGACGGGGAGGATGGCTACACCTTC.

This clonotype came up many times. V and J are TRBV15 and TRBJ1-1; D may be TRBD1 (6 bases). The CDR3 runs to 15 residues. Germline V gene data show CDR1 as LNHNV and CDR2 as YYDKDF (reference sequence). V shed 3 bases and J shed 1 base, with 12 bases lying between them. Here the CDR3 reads CATSRDSYSNTEAFF. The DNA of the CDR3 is TGTGCCACCAGCAGGGACAGCTACTCGAACACTGAAGCTTTCTTT.

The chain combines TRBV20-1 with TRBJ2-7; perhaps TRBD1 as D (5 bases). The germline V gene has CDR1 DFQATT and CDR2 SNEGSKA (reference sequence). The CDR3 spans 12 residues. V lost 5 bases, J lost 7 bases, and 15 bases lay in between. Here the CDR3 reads CSAAVSRTEQYF. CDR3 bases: TGCAGTGCTGCAGTGTCGAGGACAGAGCAGTACTTC.

The CDR3 protein is CASSLAGVEYEQYF. In DNA, the CDR3 is TGTGCCAGCAGCTTAGCGGGAGTTGAGTACGAGCAGTACTTC. The chain carries TRBV5-4 and TRBJ2-7; 8 nucleotides agree with TRBD2. V shed 2 bases and J 4 bases; nucleotides not matched to a gene: 5. CDR1 SGHNT and CDR2 YYREEE come from the germline V gene (reference sequence). The CDR3 spans 14 residues.

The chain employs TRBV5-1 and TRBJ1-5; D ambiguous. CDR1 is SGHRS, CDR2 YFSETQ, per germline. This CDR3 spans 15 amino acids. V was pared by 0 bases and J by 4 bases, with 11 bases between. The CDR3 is CASSLDSDRNQPQHF. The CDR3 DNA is TGCGCCAGCAGCTTGGACTCCGACCGTAATCAGCCCCAGCATTTT.

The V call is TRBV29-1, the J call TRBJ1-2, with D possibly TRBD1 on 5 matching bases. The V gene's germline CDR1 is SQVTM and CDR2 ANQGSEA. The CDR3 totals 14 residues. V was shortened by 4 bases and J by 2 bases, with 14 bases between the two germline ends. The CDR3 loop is CSVAPTGPNYGYTF. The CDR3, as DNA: TGCAGCGTTGCTCCCACGGGACCCAACTATGGCTACACCTTC.

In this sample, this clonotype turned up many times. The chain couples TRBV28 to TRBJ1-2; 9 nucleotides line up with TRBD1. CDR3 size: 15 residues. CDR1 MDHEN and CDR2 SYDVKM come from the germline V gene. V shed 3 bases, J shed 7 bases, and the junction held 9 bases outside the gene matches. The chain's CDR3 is CASSLGLQGAGGYTF. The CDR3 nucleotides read TGTGCCAGCAGTTTGGGCCTACAGGGGGCCGGTGGCTACACCTTC.

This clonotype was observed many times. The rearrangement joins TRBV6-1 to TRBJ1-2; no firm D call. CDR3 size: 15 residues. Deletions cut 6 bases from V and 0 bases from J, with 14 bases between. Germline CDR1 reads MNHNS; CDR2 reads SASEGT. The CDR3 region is CASRARSATNYGYTF. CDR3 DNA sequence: TGTGCCAGCAGGGCTAGGTCAGCCACTAACTATGGCTACACCTTC.

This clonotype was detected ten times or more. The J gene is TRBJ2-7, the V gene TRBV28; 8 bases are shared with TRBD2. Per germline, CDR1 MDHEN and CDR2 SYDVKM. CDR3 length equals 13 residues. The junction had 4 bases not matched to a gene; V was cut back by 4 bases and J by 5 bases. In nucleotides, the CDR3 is TGTGCCAGCAGTTCTAGCGGGCGGGACGAGCAGTACTTC. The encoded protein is CASSSSGRDEQYF.

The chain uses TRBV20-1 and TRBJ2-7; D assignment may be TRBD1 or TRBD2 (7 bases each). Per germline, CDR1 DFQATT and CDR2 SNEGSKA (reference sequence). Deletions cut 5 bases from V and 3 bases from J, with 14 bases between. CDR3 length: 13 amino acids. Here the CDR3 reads CSAGRGGSYEQYF. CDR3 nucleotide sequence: TGCAGTGCTGGCAGGGGGGGAAGCTACGAGCAGTACTTC.

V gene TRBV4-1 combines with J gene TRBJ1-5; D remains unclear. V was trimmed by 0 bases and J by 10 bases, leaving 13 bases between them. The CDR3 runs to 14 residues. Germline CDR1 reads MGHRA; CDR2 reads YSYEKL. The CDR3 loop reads CASSQDSNQGPQHF. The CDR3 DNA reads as TGCGCCAGCAGCCAAGATTCAAATCAAGGCCCCCAGCATTTT.

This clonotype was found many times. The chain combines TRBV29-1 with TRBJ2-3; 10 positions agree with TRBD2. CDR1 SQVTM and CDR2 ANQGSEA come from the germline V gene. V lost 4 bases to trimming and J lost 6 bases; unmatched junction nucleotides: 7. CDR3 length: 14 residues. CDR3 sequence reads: CSVVLAGGGDTQYF. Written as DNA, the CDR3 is TGCAGCGTTGTTTTAGCGGGAGGCGGGGATACGCAGTATTTT.

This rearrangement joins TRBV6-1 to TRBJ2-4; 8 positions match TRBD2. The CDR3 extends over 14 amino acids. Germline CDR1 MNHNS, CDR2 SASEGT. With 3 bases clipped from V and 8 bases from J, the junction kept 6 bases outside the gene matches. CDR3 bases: TGTGCCAGCAGTGATGGGCGGGAGGTGGACATTCAGTACTTC. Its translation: CASSDGREVDIQYF.

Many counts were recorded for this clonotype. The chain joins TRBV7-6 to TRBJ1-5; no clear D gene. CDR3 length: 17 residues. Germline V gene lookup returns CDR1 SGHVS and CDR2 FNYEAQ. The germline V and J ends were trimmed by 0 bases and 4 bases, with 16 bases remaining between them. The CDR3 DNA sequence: TGTGCCAGCAGCTTAGCGCTAGGTGGCGATGGGAATCAGCCCCAGCATTTT. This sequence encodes CASSLALGGDGNQPQHF.

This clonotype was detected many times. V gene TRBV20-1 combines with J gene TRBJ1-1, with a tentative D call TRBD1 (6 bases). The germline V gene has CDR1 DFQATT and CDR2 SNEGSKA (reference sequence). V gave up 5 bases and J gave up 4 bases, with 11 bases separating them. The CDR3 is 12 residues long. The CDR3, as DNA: TGCAGTGCTGTCACAGGGAGCACTGAAGCTTTCTTT. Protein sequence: CSAVTGSTEAFF.

CDR3 DNA sequence: TGCAGCGTAGGGACAGGCGATAACACTGAAGCTTTCTTT. It translates to CSVGTGDNTEAFF. The chain links TRBV29-1 to TRBJ1-1; 8 nucleotides match TRBD1. This CDR3 contains 13 residues. V was clipped by 6 bases and J by 2 bases; unmatched bases: 5. Per germline, CDR1 SQVTM and CDR2 ANQGSEA.